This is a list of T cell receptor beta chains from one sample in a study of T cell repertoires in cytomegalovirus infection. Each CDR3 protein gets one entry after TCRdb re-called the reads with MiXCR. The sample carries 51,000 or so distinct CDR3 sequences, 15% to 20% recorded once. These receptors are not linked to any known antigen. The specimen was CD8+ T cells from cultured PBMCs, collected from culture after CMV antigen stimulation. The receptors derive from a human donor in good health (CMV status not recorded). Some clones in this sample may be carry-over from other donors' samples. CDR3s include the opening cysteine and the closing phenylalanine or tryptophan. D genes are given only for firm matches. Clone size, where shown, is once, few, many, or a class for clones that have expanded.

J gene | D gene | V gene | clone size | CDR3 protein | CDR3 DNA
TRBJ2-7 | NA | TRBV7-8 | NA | CASSSTGIEVPYEQYF | TGTGCCAGCAGCTCCACCGGGATAGAAGTCCCCTACGAGCAGTACTTC
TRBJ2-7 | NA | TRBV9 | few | CASSVEGNTAYEQYF | TGTGCCAGCAGCGTAGAGGGGAATACGGCCTACGAGCAGTACTTC
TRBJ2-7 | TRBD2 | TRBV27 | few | CASSSPGGEQYF | TGTGCCAGCAGTTCCCCGGGGGGCGAGCAGTACTTC
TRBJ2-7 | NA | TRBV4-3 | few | CASSQDRPREQYF | TGCGCCAGCAGCCAAGATCGGCCAAGGGAGCAGTACTTC
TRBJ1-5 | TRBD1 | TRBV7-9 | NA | CASSLGTGEVQPQHF | TGTGCCAGCAGCTTAGGGACAGGGGAGGTTCAGCCCCAGCATTTT
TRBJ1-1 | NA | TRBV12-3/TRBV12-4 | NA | CASSFWGGNTEAFF | TGTGCCAGCAGTTTCTGGGGGGGGAACACTGAAGCTTTCTTT
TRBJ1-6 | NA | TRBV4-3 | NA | CASSQDESSPLGYNSPLHF | TGCGCCAGCAGCCAAGACGAGTCGTCACCCCTCGGGTATAATTCACCCCTCCACTTT
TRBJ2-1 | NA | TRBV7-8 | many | CASSLKRSSSYNEQFF | TGTGCCAGCAGCTTGAAGCGGAGCAGCTCCTACAATGAGCAGTTCTTC
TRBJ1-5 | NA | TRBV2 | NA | CASSEWAGEPDQPQHF | TGTGCCAGCAGTGAATGGGCAGGGGAACCCGATCAGCCCCAGCATTTT
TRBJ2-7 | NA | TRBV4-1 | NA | CASSQDHQGSSYEQYF | TGCGCCAGCAGCCAAGATCACCAGGGGAGCTCCTACGAGCAGTACTTC
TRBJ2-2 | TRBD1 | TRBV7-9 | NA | CASSLDTGGADTGELFF | TGTGCCAGCAGCTTGGACACAGGGGGCGCAGACACCGGGGAGCTGTTTTTT
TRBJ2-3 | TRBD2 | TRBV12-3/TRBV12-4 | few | CASSPSGTSGSSTDTQYF | TGTGCCAGCAGTCCATCCGGGACTAGCGGTTCTAGCACAGATACGCAGTATTTT
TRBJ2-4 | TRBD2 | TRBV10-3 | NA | CAISESGGSDGNIIQYF | TGTGCCATCAGTGAGTCGGGAGGGTCAGACGGGAATATCATTCAGTACTTC
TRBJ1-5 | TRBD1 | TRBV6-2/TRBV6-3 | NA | CASSYTQGQGWNQPQHF | TGTGCCAGCAGTTACACCCAGGGACAGGGATGGAATCAGCCCCAGCATTTT
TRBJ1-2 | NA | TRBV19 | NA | CASSMVRDLDYGYTF | TGTGCCAGTAGTATGGTCCGGGACCTAGACTATGGCTACACCTTC
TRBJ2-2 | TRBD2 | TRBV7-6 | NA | CASSYAGEGNTGELFF | TGTGCCAGCAGCTACGCCGGGGAGGGAAACACCGGGGAGCTGTTTTTT
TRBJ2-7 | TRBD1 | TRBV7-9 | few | CASSRGQGANEQYF | TGTGCCAGCAGCAGGGGACAGGGGGCTAACGAGCAGTACTTC
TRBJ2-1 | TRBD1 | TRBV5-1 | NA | CASSPGTGNNEQFF | TGCGCCAGCAGCCCCGGGACAGGGAACAATGAGCAGTTCTTC
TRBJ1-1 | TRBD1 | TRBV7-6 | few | CASSLETGGHTEAFF | TGTGCCAGCAGCTTAGAAACAGGGGGCCATACTGAAGCTTTCTTT
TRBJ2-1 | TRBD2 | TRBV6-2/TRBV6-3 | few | CASSLWTSGLNEQFF | TGTGCCAGCAGTTTGTGGACTAGCGGGCTTAATGAGCAGTTCTTC
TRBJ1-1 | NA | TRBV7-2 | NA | CASSLGLSQNTEAFF | TGTGCCAGCAGCTTAGGTCTGTCCCAGAACACTGAAGCTTTCTTT
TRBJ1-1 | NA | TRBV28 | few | CASSPEIQWTEAFF | TGTGCCAGCAGTCCGGAAATTCAGTGGACTGAAGCTTTCTTT
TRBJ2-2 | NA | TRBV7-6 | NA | CASSSRIPSTGELFF | TGTGCCAGCAGCTCCCGAATACCGAGCACCGGGGAGCTGTTTTTT
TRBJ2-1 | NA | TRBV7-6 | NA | CASSLGTVTYNEQFF | TGTGCCAGCAGCTTAGGGACAGTTACCTACAATGAGCAGTTCTTC
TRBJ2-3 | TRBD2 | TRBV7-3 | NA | CASSPSGGSTDTQYF | TGTGCCAGCAGCCCTAGCGGGGGTAGCACAGATACGCAGTATTTT
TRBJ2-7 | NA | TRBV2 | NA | CASRTGTEYEQYF | TGTGCCAGCAGGACCGGGACTGAGTACGAGCAGTACTTC
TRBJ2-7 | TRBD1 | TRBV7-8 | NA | CASSLAWEDRESYEQYF | TGTGCCAGCAGCTTAGCGTGGGAGGACAGGGAGTCCTACGAGCAGTACTTC
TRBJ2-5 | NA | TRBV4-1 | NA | CASSNPTTHQETQYF | TGCGCCAGCAGCAATCCGACTACTCACCAAGAGACCCAGTACTTC
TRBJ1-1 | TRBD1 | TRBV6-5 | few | CASSYSGQGPNTEAFF | TGTGCCAGCAGTTACTCGGGACAGGGACCGAACACTGAAGCTTTCTTT
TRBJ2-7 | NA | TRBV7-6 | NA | CASSPNRAEQYF | TGTGCCAGCAGCCCTAACAGGGCCGAGCAGTACTTC
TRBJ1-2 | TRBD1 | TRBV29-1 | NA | CSTRTGEDYGYSF | TGCAGCACACGGACAGGGGAAGACTATGGCTACTCCTTC
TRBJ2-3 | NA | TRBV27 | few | CATLGGPFTDTQYF | TGTGCCACCCTTGGGGGACCGTTCACAGATACGCAGTATTTT
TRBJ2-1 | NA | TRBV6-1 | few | CASSEVYNEQFF | TGTGCCAGCAGTGAAGTCTACAATGAGCAGTTCTTC